The 30 T cell receptor beta chains below were found in one sample sequenced in a study of T cell responses to AZD1222 COVID-19 vaccine. Sequencing was performed with immunoSEQ multiplex PCR; in TCRdb, only in-frame clones are kept and a portion is missing. The table records over 130,000 clones, roughly nine tenths of them present only once. Source: peripheral blood, taken 28 days after the second dose of the MenACWY control vaccine. These receptors all stem from an adult who received the MenACWY meningococcal vaccine as a control.

This chain joins TRBV6-2 or TRBV6-3 and TRBJ1-2, with no clear D. Trimming removed 5 bases from V and 8 bases from J, with 15 bases in between. The V gene's germline CDR1 is MNHEY and CDR2 SVGEGT. CDR3 length equals 13 residues. CDR3 region: CASSMTGLGGYTF. In nucleotides, the CDR3 is TGTGCCAGCAGTATGACTGGACTGGGAGGCTACACCTTC.

The chain links TRBV18 to TRBJ2-2; 7 bases agree with TRBD1. J gave up 2 bases and V 3 bases, and 6 bases lay outside the gene matches. The CDR3 consists of 16 residues. Germline V gene lookup returns CDR1 KGHSH and CDR2 LQKENI. CDR3 residues: CASSPQGDPNTGELFF. CDR3 nucleotides: TGTGCCAGCTCACCCCAGGGGGATCCTAACACCGGGGAGCTGTTTTTT.

The gene calls are TRBV6-2 or TRBV6-3 and TRBJ2-7; the D is unclear. The CDR3 totals 11 residues. The V end lost 0 bases, the J end lost 7 bases, and 4 bases lay between the germline ends. The germline gives CDR1 MNHEY, CDR2 SVGEGT. CDR3 residues: CASSYSGEQYF. CDR3 bases: TGTGCCAGCAGTTACTCAGGGGAGCAGTACTTC.

The CDR3 here is CASGLMTMNNSPLHF. In DNA, the CDR3 is TGTGCTAGTGGTTTGATGACAATGAATAATTCACCCCTCCACTTT. This sequence joins TRBV12-5 and TRBJ1-6; D uncertain. The CDR3 totals 15 residues. V shed 2 bases and J shed 5 bases, with 10 bases lying between them. Germline values: CDR1 LGHNT, CDR2 FRNRAP.

CDR3 region: CASSIRTGSNQPQHF. CDR3 nucleotides: TGTGCCAGTAGTATAAGGACCGGTAGCAATCAGCCCCAGCATTTT. The chain is built from TRBV19 and TRBJ1-5; D gene ambiguous. Germline V lookup: CDR1 LNHDA, CDR2 SQIVND (reference sequence). V lost 2 bases and J 0 bases, leaving 8 bases between the germline ends. The CDR3 has 15 amino acids.

This clone was recorded once. The CDR3 DNA sequence: TGTGCCAGCAGCCCTGCAGGGGGCGGCGGAGAGACCCAGTACTTC. Translating gives CASSPAGGGGETQYF. The chain links TRBV7-9 to TRBJ2-5; TRBD1 agrees at 8 bases. The V gene end was trimmed by 5 bases and the J gene end by 4 bases; junction bases not matched to a gene: 9. CDR1 SEHNR and CDR2 FQNEAQ come from the germline V gene (reference sequence). CDR3 length: 15 amino acids.

The gene calls are TRBV11-2 and TRBJ1-1; D unresolved. Between the trimmed V and J ends, which lost 8 bases and 2 bases, there was a span of 12 bases. Germline CDR1 reads SGHAT; CDR2 reads FQNNGV. The CDR3 extends over 13 amino acids. This chain's CDR3 is CASALGGNTEAFF. In nucleotides, the CDR3 is TGTGCCAGCGCCCTGGGAGGAAACACTGAAGCTTTCTTT.

The CDR3 loop is CASSLARASTDTQYF. The CDR3 region has the DNA TGTGCCAGCAGCTTGGCCCGGGCCTCAACAGATACGCAGTATTTT. This chain uses TRBV7-2 with TRBJ2-3; D is unresolved. Trimming shortened V by 3 bases and J by 3 bases, and 13 bases separated the two germline ends. The CDR3 runs 15 residues. The V gene's germline CDR1 is SGHTA and CDR2 FQGNSA.

The CDR3 is CASSLVGTANTEAFF. CDR3 in DNA: TGCGCCAGCAGCTTGGTCGGGACAGCGAACACTGAAGCTTTCTTT. V and J are TRBV5-1 and TRBJ1-1, with 7 bases that match TRBD1. The junction had 3 bases not matched to a gene; V was cut back by 0 bases and J by 1 base. CDR1 is SGHRS and CDR2 is YFSETQ in the germline V gene. This CDR3 has 15 amino acids.

This chain uses TRBV6-2 or TRBV6-3 with TRBJ1-5; D gene unclear. V was shortened by 5 bases and J by 9 bases, with 11 bases between the two germline ends. This CDR3 is 12 amino acids long. Germline-derived CDR1 and CDR2 are MNHEY and SVGEGT. CDR3 nucleotides: TGTGCCAGCAGTCTCGAGCTCCGGCCCCAGCATTTT. It yields the protein CASSLELRPQHF.

V gene TRBV24-1 combines with J gene TRBJ2-1, with D possibly matching TRBD1 (5 bases). Looked up from germline, CDR1 is KGHDR and CDR2 is SFDVKD. V was trimmed by 8 bases and J by 0 bases, leaving 7 bases between them. The CDR3 runs 13 residues. CDR3: CATTDNSYNEQFF. As DNA, the CDR3 is TGTGCCACCACGGACAACTCCTACAATGAGCAGTTCTTC.

The chain uses TRBV6-5 and TRBJ1-5; D is possibly TRBD1 (5 bases). CDR1 is MNHEY and CDR2 is SVGAGI in the germline V gene. The V gene lost 8 bases and the J gene lost 0 bases, with 11 bases spanning the gap. The CDR3 loop spans 14 amino acids. CDR3 DNA sequence: TGTGCCAGCCAGTGGGGGACTAGCAATCAGCCCCAGCATTTT. This sequence encodes CASQWGTSNQPQHF.

This clone was seen only a few times. V usage is TRBV6-2 or TRBV6-3 and J usage is TRBJ2-3; TRBD2 matches at 11 bases. Germline assignment: CDR1 MNHEY and CDR2 SVGEGT. Germline trimming cut 5 bases from V and 0 bases from J; bases unmatched to any gene: 7. This CDR3 is built from 17 residues. The CDR3 sequence is CASSGGTSGVSTDTQYF. CDR3 in DNA: TGTGCCAGCAGTGGGGGGACTAGCGGAGTTAGCACAGATACGCAGTATTTT.

The chain joins TRBV29-1 to TRBJ1-5, with 8 bases identical to TRBD1. With V trimmed by 3 bases and J by 6 bases, 4 bases remained unmatched. The length of the CDR3 is 13 residues. Germline V CDR1 and CDR2: SQVTM, ANQGSEA. CDR3 bases: TGCAGCGTTGAGGTGGACAGGGCTCAGCCCCAGCATTTT. Its protein is CSVEVDRAQPQHF.

The rearrangement links TRBV18 to TRBJ2-7, with D perhaps given as TRBD1 or TRBD2 (6 bases each). Germline V lookup: CDR1 KGHSH, CDR2 LQKENI. The CDR3 loop spans 14 amino acids. Trimming shortened V by 3 bases and J by 7 bases, and 16 bases separated the two germline ends. CDR3 region: CASSPSLGAGEQYF. The CDR3, as DNA: TGTGCCAGCTCACCCTCTTTGGGGGCGGGGGAGCAGTACTTC.

The chain has TRBV10-1 and TRBJ2-2; D ambiguous. CDR3 length equals 14 residues. Trimming cost V 4 bases and J 7 bases, with 13 bases left between them. Germline-derived CDR1 and CDR2 are WNHNN and SYGVQD (reference sequence). CDR3 in DNA: TGCGCCAGCAGTGTGAGTCAGGCCGGCGGGGAGCTGTTTTTT. This gives the protein CASSVSQAGGELFF.

This clone was found once. The genes are TRBV9 and TRBJ2-1; the match to TRBD2 covers 15 bases. In germline, CDR1 is SGDLS, CDR2 YYNGEE. V was clipped by 0 bases and J by 2 bases; unmatched bases: 6. The CDR3 is made up of 19 amino acids. The CDR3 DNA reads TGTGCCAGCAGCGTAGGGACTAGCGGGAGGGCCCCCCCCTACAATGAGCAGTTCTTC. This encodes CASSVGTSGRAPPYNEQFF. Together with reference TRBV9 and TRBJ2-1, the CDR3 gives the full variable domain: DSGVTQTPKHLITATGQRVTLRCSPRSGDLSVYWYQQSLDQGLQFLIQYYNGEERAKGNILERFSAQQFPDLHSELNLSSLELGDSALYFCASSVGTSGRAPPYNEQFFGPGTRLTVL.

The table lists this clone with a few counts. J is TRBJ2-2 and V is TRBV19; the D is unclear. Germline V CDR1 and CDR2: LNHDA, SQIVND (reference sequence). The CDR3 covers 12 residues. The germline V and J ends were trimmed by 7 bases and 4 bases, with 7 bases remaining between them. The CDR3 protein is CASTRVTGELFF. The CDR3 DNA follows: TGTGCCAGTACTCGGGTCACCGGGGAGCTGTTTTTT.

This clone is medium-sized. This chain links TRBV28 with TRBJ1-1; possibly TRBD1 for D (6 bases). The germline V and J ends were trimmed by 4 bases and 7 bases, with 13 bases remaining between them. From germline, CDR1 is MDHEN and CDR2 SYDVKM. The CDR3 is 13 residues long. CDR3: CASSSLGGDEAFF. Here the CDR3 DNA reads TGTGCCAGCAGTTCTCTCGGGGGCGATGAAGCTTTCTTT.

The rearrangement uses TRBV15 and TRBJ1-3; D uncertain. CDR3 length: 18 amino acids. Trimming took 3 bases from V and 2 from J, leaving 20 bases between them. Germline V gene lookup returns CDR1 LNHNV and CDR2 YYDKDF (reference sequence). The CDR3 is CATSRMEGHTAAGNTIYF. The CDR3 region has the DNA TGTGCCACCAGCAGGATGGAGGGTCACACAGCGGCTGGAAACACCATATATTTT.

The DNA of the CDR3 is TGTGCCAGCAGTTTATTTCTGCTATATGGCTACACCTTC. Translating gives CASSLFLLYGYTF. V is TRBV28 and J is TRBJ1-2, with D unresolved. CDR1 is MDHEN, CDR2 SYDVKM, per germline. The CDR3 sequence is 13 residues long. Between the trimmed V and J ends, which lost 1 base and 5 bases, there was a span of 8 bases.

The genes are TRBV18 and TRBJ2-7; 7 bases agree with TRBD2. J was trimmed by 3 bases and V by 2 bases; bases with no gene match: 13. CDR1 and CDR2 (germline): KGHSH, LQKENI. The CDR3 is made up of 17 amino acids. CDR3 sequence reads: CASSPLPGLNPLYEQYF. The CDR3 region has the DNA TGTGCCAGCTCACCATTGCCGGGACTAAATCCCCTCTACGAGCAGTACTTC. Combining the CDR3 with reference TRBV18 and TRBJ2-7 gives the whole variable domain NAGVMQNPRHLVRRRGQEARLRCSPMKGHSHVYWYRQLPEEGLKFMVYLQKENIIDESGMPKERFSAEFPKEGPSILRIQQVVRGDSAAYFCASSPLPGLNPLYEQYFGPGTRLTVT.

This clone has just one count. This chain links TRBV19 with TRBJ1-2, with TRBD1 matching over 7 bases. Germline CDR1 and CDR2: LNHDA and SQIVND (reference sequence). The V gene end was trimmed by 2 bases and the J gene end by 3 bases; junction bases not matched to a gene: 0. The CDR3 loop spans 13 amino acids. The CDR3 DNA reads as TGTGCCAGTAGTATAACAGGGGACTATGGCTACACCTTC. Its translation: CASSITGDYGYTF.

The chain carries TRBV7-6 and TRBJ2-1; D may correspond to TRBD1 or TRBD2 (6 bases each). This CDR3 contains 16 residues. The germline gives CDR1 SGHVS, CDR2 FNYEAQ. Deletions cut 5 bases from V and 0 bases from J, with 14 bases between. The CDR3 DNA reads as TGTGCCAGCAGCGCCGGGGGCCCGAGCTCCTACAATGAGCAGTTCTTC. Protein sequence: CASSAGGPSSYNEQFF. The entire variable domain, with the rest obtained from reference TRBV7-6 and TRBJ2-1, is as follows: GAGVSQSPRYKVTKRGQDVALRCDPISGHVSLYWYRQALGQGPEFLTYFNYEAQQDKSGLPNDRFSAERPEGSISTLTIQRTEQRDSAMYRCASSAGGPSSYNEQFFGPGTRLTVL.

The chain couples TRBV28 to TRBJ1-2, with no clear D. This CDR3 spans 12 amino acids. Germline V lookup: CDR1 MDHEN, CDR2 SYDVKM. The ends were cut back, 5 bases at V and 5 bases at J, with 9 bases in the middle. The CDR3 is CASSPTGYGYTF. DNA of the CDR3: TGTGCCAGCAGTCCCACGGGGTATGGCTACACCTTC.

This chain links TRBV4-3 with TRBJ1-2; possible D gene TRBD1, 6 bases. V was pared by 0 bases and J by 0 bases, with 11 bases between. The germline CDR1 and CDR2 sequences are LGHNA and YSLEER. This CDR3 has 16 amino acids. CDR3 residues: CASSQDRQESNYGYTF. The CDR3 DNA reads as TGCGCCAGCAGCCAAGATCGACAGGAGTCTAACTATGGCTACACCTTC.

The chain carries TRBV12-5 and TRBJ2-3; D call uncertain. Germline V gene lookup returns CDR1 LGHNT and CDR2 FRNRAP. V dropped 2 bases and J dropped 1 base, with 4 bases sitting between them. The CDR3 contains 13 residues. The CDR3 loop reads CASGLTGTDTQYF. The DNA for the CDR3 is TGTGCTAGTGGTTTGACGGGCACAGATACGCAGTATTTT.

J is TRBJ2-1 and V is TRBV19, with TRBD2 identical over 8 bases. The CDR3 is 16 residues long. Trimming cost V 6 bases and J 6 bases; bases outside gene matches: 13. Germline CDR1 reads LNHDA; CDR2 reads SQIVND (reference sequence). The CDR3 is CASSRGGLAGSNEQFF. CDR3 nucleotide sequence: TGTGCCAGTAGCAGGGGAGGGCTAGCGGGTTCCAATGAGCAGTTCTTC.

The chain uses TRBV7-2 and TRBJ1-5, with D hard to call. The germline V gene has CDR1 SGHTA and CDR2 FQGNSA. The CDR3 has 14 residues. Between the trimmed V and J ends, which lost 5 bases and 0 bases, there was a span of 8 bases. The DNA of the CDR3 is TGTGCCAGCAGCCCACAATTTAGCAATCAGCCCCAGCATTTT. Encoded protein: CASSPQFSNQPQHF.

This clone was counted between two and nine times. CDR3 DNA: TGTGCCAGCAGGCCAGGGGGCTTGGACACCGGGGAGCTGTTTTTT. This sequence encodes CASRPGGLDTGELFF. The V call is TRBV6-5, the J call TRBJ2-2, with 8 bases identical to TRBD1. The CDR3 is 15 amino acids. Germline lookup yields CDR1 MNHEY and CDR2 SVGAGI. Germline trimming cut 6 bases from V and 3 bases from J; bases unmatched to any gene: 6.